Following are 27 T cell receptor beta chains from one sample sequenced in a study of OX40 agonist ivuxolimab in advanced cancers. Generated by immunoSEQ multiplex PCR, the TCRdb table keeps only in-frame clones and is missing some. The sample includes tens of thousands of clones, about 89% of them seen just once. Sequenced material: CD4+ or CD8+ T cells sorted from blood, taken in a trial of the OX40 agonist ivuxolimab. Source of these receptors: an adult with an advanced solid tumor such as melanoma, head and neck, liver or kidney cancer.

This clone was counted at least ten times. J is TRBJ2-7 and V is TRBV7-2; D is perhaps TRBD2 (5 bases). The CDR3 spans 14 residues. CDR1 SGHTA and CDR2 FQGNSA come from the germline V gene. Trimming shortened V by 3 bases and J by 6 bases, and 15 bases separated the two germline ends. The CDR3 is CASSFGLEVSEQYF. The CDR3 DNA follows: TGTGCCAGCAGCTTTGGACTCGAAGTCTCCGAGCAGTACTTC. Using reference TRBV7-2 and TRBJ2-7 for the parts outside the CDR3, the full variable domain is GAGVSQSPSNKVTEKGKDVELRCDPISGHTALYWYRQSLGQGLEFLIYFQGNSAPDKSGLPSDRFSAERTGGSVSTLTIQRTQQEDSAVYLCASSFGLEVSEQYFGPGTRLTVT.

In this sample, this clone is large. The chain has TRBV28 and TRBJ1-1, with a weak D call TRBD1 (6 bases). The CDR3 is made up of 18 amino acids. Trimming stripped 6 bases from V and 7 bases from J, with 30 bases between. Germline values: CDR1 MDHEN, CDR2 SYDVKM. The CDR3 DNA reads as TGTGCCAGCAGCTCGACCCAGAGCTCGGACAGATCCCGGATTGAAGCTTTCTTT. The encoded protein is CASSSTQSSDRSRIEAFF. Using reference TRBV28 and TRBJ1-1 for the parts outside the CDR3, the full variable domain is DVKVTQSSRYLVKRTGEKVFLECVQDMDHENMFWYRQDPGLGLRLIYFSYDVKMKEKGDIPEGYSVSREKKERFSLILESASTNQTSMYLCASSSTQSSDRSRIEAFFGQGTRLTVV.

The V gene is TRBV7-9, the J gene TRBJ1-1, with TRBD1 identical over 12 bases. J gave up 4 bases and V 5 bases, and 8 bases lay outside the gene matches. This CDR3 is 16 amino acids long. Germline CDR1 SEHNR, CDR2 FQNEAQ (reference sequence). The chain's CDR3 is CASSVGQGAISTEAFF. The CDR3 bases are TGTGCCAGCAGCGTGGGACAGGGGGCGATAAGCACTGAAGCTTTCTTT.

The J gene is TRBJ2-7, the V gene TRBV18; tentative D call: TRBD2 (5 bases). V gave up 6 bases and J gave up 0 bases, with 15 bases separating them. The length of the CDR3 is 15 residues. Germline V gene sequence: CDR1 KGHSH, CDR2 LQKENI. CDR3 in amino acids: CASSGRASSSYEQYF. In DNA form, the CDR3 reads TGTGCCAGCTCGGGTCGGGCTAGCAGCTCCTACGAGCAGTACTTC.

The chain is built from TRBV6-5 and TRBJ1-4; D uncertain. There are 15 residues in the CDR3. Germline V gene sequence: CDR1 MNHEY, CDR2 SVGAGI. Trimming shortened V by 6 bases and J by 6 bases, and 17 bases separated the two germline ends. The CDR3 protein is CASRLYGGLDEKLFF. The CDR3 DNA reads TGTGCCAGCAGACTCTATGGAGGGTTGGATGAAAAACTGTTTTTT.

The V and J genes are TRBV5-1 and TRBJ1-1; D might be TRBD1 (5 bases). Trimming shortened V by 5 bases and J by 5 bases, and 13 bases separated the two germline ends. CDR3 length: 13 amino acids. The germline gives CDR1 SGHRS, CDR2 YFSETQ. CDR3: CASRGQGVTEAFF. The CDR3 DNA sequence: TGCGCCAGCAGGGGGCAGGGAGTGACTGAAGCTTTCTTT.

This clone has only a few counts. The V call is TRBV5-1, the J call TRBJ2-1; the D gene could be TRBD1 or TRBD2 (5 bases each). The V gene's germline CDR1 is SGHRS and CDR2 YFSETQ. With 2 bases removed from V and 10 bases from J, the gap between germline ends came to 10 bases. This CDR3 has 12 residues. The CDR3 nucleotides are TGCGCCAGCAGCTTTGGGGGTGGCGAGCAGTTCTTC. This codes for CASSFGGGEQFF.

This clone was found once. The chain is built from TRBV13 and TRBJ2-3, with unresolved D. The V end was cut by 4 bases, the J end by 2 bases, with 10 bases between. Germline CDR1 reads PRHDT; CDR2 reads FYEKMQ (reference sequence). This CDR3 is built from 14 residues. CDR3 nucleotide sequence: TGTGCCAGCAGCTGGCGCGGCCCCACAGATACGCAGTATTTT. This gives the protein CASSWRGPTDTQYF.

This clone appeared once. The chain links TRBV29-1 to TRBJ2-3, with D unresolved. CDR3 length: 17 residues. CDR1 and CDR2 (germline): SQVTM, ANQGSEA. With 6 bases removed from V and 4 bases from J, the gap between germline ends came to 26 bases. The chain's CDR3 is CSVYNHKSSGQADTQYF. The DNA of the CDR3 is TGCAGCGTCTACAATCATAAGTCCTCTGGGCAGGCAGATACGCAGTATTTT.

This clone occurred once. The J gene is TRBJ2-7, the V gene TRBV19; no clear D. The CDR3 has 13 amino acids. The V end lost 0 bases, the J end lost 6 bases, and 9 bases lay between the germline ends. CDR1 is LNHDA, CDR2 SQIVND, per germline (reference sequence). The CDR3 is CASSIDLLSEQYF. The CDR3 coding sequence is TGTGCCAGTAGTATAGATCTATTAAGCGAGCAGTACTTC. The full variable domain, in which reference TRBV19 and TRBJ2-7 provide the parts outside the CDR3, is DGGITQSPKYLFRKEGQNVTLSCEQNLNHDAMYWYRQDPGQGLRLIYYSQIVNDFQKGDIAEGYSVSREKKESFPLTVTSAQKNPTAFYLCASSIDLLSEQYFGPGTRLTVT.

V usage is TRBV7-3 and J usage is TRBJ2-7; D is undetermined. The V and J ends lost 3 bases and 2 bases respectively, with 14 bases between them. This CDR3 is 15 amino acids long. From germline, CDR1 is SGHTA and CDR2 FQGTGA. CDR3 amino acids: CASSLGARIPYEQYF. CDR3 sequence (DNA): TGTGCCAGCAGCTTGGGTGCGAGGATTCCCTACGAGCAGTACTTC. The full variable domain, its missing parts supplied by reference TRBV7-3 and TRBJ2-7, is GAGVSQTPSNKVTEKGKYVELRCDPISGHTALYWYRQSLGQGPEFLIYFQGTGAADDSGLPNDRFFAVRPEGSVSTLKIQRTERGDSAVYLCASSLGARIPYEQYFGPGTRLTVT.

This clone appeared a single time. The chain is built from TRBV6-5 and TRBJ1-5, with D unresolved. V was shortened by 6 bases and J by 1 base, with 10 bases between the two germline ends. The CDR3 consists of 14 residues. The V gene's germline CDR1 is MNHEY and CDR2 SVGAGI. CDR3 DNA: TGTGCCAGCAGCATGGATGGCAGCAATCAGCCCCAGCATTTT. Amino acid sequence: CASSMDGSNQPQHF.

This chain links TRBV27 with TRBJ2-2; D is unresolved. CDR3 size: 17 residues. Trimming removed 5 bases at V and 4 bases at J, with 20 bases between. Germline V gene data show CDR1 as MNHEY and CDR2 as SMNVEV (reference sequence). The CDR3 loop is CASSHWGYQESTGELFF. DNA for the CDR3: TGTGCCAGCAGTCATTGGGGTTACCAAGAAAGCACCGGGGAGCTGTTTTTT.

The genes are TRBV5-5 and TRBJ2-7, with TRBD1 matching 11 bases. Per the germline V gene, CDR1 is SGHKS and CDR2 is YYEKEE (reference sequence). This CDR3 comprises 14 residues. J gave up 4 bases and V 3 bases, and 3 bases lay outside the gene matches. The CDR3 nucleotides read TGTGCCAGCAGCTCCGGACAGGGGGCATACGAGCAGTACTTC. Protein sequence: CASSSGQGAYEQYF. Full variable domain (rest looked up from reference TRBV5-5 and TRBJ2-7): DAGVTQSPTHLIKTRGQQVTLRCSPISGHKSVSWYQQVLGQGPQFIFQYYEKEERGRGNFPDRFSARQFPNYSSELNVNALLLGDSALYLCASSSGQGAYEQYFGPGTRLTVT.

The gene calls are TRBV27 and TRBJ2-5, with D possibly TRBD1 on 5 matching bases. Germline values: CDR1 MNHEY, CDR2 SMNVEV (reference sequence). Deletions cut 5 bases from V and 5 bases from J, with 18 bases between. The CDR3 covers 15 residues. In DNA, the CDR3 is TGTGCCAGCAGTAAACAGGACCGCATCGGGGAGACCCAGTACTTC. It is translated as CASSKQDRIGETQYF.

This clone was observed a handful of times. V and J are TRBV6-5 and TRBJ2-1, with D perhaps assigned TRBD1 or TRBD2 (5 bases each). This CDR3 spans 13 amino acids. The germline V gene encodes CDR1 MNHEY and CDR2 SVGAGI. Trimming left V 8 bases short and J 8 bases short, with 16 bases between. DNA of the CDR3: TGTGCCAGCGTGGGGGTCGCGGACCATGAGCAGTTCTTC. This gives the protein CASVGVADHEQFF.

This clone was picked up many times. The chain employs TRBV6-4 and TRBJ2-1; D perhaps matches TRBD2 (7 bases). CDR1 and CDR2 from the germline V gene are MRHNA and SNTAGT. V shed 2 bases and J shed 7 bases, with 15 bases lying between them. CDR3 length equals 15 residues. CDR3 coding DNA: TGTGCCAGCAGTGACAGTGGGGGGGCCGAGAATGAGCAGTTCTTC. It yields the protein CASSDSGGAENEQFF.

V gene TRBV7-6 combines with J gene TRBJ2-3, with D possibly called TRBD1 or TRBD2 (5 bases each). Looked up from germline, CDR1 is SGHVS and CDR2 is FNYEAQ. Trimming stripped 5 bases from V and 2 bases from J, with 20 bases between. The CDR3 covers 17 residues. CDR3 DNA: TGTGCCAGCAGCGCCTCGGCGCGTGGGGACCTCACAGATACGCAGTATTTT. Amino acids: CASSASARGDLTDTQYF.

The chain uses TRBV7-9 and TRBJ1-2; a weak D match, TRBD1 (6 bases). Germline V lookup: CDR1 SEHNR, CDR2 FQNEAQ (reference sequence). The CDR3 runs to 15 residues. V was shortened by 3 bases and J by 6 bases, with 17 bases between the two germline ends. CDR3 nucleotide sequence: TGTGCCAGCAGCTTTAGCCCCGGGACAAGCGATGGCTACACCTTC. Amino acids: CASSFSPGTSDGYTF.

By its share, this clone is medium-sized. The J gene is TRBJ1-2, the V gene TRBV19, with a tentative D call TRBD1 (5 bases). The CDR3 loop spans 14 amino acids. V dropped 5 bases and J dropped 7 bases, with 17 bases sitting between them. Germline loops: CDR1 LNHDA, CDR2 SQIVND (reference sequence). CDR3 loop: CASSSLTDLGGYTF. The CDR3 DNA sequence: TGTGCCAGTAGTTCGCTGACAGATTTAGGTGGCTACACCTTC.

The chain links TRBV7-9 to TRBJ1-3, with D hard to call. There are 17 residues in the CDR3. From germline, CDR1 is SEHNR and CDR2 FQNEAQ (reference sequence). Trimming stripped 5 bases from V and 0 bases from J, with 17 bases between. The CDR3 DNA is TGTGCCAGCAGCATCAGAAATACAAGAAGCTCTGGAAACACCATATATTTT. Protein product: CASSIRNTRSSGNTIYF.

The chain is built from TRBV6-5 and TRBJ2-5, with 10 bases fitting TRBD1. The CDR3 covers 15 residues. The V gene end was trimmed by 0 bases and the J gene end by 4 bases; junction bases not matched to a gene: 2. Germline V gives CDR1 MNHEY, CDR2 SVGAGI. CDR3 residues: CASSYSTGGGETQYF. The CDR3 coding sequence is TGTGCCAGCAGTTACTCGACAGGGGGCGGAGAGACCCAGTACTTC.

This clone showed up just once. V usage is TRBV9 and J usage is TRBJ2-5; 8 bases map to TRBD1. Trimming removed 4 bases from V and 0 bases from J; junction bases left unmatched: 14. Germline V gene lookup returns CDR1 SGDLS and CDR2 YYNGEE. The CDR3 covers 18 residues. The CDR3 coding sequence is TGTGCCAGCAGCAAAGGACAGGGTCGCCCATATAACCAAGAGACCCAGTACTTC. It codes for CASSKGQGRPYNQETQYF.

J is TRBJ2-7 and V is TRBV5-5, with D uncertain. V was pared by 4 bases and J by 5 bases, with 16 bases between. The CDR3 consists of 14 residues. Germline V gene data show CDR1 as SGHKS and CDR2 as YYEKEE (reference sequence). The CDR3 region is CASSVEVESHEQYF. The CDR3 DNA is TGTGCCAGCAGCGTTGAGGTAGAATCCCACGAGCAGTACTTC.

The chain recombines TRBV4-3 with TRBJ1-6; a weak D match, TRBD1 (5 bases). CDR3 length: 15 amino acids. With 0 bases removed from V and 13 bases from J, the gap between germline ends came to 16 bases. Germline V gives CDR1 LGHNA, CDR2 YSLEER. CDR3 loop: CASSQDWGGLTPLHF. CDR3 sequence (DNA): TGCGCCAGCAGCCAAGATTGGGGCGGCCTCACCCCCCTCCACTTT.

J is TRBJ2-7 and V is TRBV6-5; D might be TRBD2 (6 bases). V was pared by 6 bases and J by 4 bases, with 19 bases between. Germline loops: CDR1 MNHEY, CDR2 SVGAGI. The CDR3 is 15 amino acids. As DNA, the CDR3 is TGTGCCAGCAGCCCTACTAGTGGGGGACTTTACGAGCAGTACTTC. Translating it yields CASSPTSGGLYEQYF.

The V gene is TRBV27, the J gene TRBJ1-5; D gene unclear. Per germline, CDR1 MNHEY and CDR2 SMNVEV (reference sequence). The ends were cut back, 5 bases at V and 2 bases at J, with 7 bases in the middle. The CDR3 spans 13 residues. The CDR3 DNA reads TGTGCCAGCAGTCCCCTGGGCAATCAGCCCCAGCATTTT. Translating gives CASSPLGNQPQHF.